A few counts support the clone carrying this T cell receptor beta chain. The source of the sample is a study of identical twins. Germline loops: CDR1 SGHAT, CDR2 FQNNGV. V lost 3 bases and J lost 8, with 29 bases in between. The CDR3 is made up of 19 amino acids. TCRdb recomputed calls from the 5' RACE reads with MiXCR, one row per CDR3 protein. The sample includes 600,000 to 800,000 distinct CDR3 sequences, 21% of them seen just once. The sample was also linked to a second study, of T cells expressing NK-cell markers.

The sequence was obtained from a woman under 30 in good health. This rearrangement joins TRBV11-2 to TRBJ2-1, with D possibly being TRBD2 (6 bases). The sequencing sample was made of PBMCs. CDR3 in amino acids: CASSLPHYPSVGVDHEQFF. CDR3 in DNA: TGTGCCAGCAGCTTGCCCCATTACCCTAGCGTAGGAGTCGATCATGAGCAGTTCTTC.